This T cell receptor beta chain came from a study of OX40 agonist ivuxolimab in advanced cancers. Overall study context: Dose-escalation patients' cancers were hepatocellular carcinoma, melanoma, renal cell or head and neck cancer. Eligibility rules accepted prior anti-PD-1, anti-PD-L1 or anti-CTLA-4 therapy, and 35% to 40% had some. Study observations and caveats: The specificity for antigen of the expanded peripheral T cells was not determined. Doses of 0.1 to 3.0 mg/kg were accompanied by clonal expansion of CD4+ and CD8+ blood T cells by week 6.

Clones were sequenced by immunoSEQ multiplex PCR, and TCRdb holds only the in-frame ones, with some missing. The sample yields approximately 80,000 clones, 90% seen once. Trimming left V 8 bases short and J 5 bases short, with 9 bases between. CDR3 size: 12 residues. Germline values: CDR1 MNHNS, CDR2 SASEGT. About this clone itself: Its antigen is not known.

This TCR was recovered from an adult with an advanced solid tumor such as melanoma, head and neck, liver or kidney cancer. The sample consisted of CD4+ or CD8+ T cells sorted from blood, taken in a trial of the OX40 agonist ivuxolimab. V gene TRBV6-1 combines with J gene TRBJ1-4; D uncertain. The CDR3 spells CASVAFNEKLFF. The DNA of the CDR3 is TGTGCCAGCGTAGCCTTCAATGAAAAACTGTTTTTT.